The 15 T cell receptor beta chains in this list originate from one sample, sequenced in a study of vaccination effects on CD4 cells after COVID-19. Antigen-specific CD4+ T cell clonotypes were called by their expansion after viral peptide-pool culture in ViraFEST. When less than 12 days of culture had elapsed, CD4+ T cells were isolated. Everyone in the study got two shots of either the BNT162b2 or mRNA-1273 vaccine. Assay used: immunoSEQ multiplex PCR; TCRdb lists only in-frame clones, some missing. The data contain about 81,000 clones, around 77% of them singletons. Their specific antigens are unknown. Sequenced here: CD4+ T cells from PBMCs cultured with HCoV-OC43 spike peptides, sampled after COVID-19 vaccination. Subset here: HCoV-OC43 spike overlapping peptide pool stimulation. The receptor source for this set is a human donor who received a COVID-19 vaccine.

The rearrangement uses TRBV24-1 and TRBJ1-1, with 9 bases lining up with TRBD1. Unmatched junction bases numbered 6, after V lost 2 bases and J lost 6 bases. Germline values: CDR1 KGHDR, CDR2 SFDVKD. The CDR3 is 15 amino acids. CDR3 in amino acids: CATSDSGQGRAEAFF. The DNA for the CDR3 is TGTGCCACCAGTGATTCAGGACAGGGGCGGGCTGAAGCTTTCTTT.

This clone occurred once. The chain employs TRBV28 and TRBJ2-7, with D uncertain. The CDR3 is 13 residues long. CDR1 is MDHEN, CDR2 SYDVKM, per germline. V lost 1 base and J lost 7, with 11 bases in between. CDR3 protein: CASSLSPSWEQYV. The CDR3 region has the DNA TGTGCCAGCAGTTTATCCCCGTCCTGGGAGCAGTACGTC.

This clone was seen just once. This chain links TRBV6-5 with TRBJ1-2, with 9 bases identical to TRBD1. The germline gives CDR1 MNHEY, CDR2 SVGAGI. This CDR3 comprises 15 residues. With V trimmed by 6 bases and J by 1 base, 6 bases remained unmatched. CDR3 DNA sequence: TGTGCCAGCAGCCCACAGGGGGCTGATAACTATGGCTACACCTTC. Translating gives CASSPQGADNYGYTF.

The rearrangement joins TRBV9 to TRBJ1-3, with a possible D match to TRBD1 (6 bases). The CDR3 is 17 residues long. In germline, CDR1 is SGDLS, CDR2 YYNGEE. Trimming took off 2 bases at V and 9 bases at J, with 24 bases between the two ends. The chain's CDR3 is CASSVSGLVGSGATIYF. The DNA for the CDR3 is TGTGCCAGCAGCGTGTCTGGTCTTGTCGGCTCGGGGGCCACCATATATTTT. Drawing the rest from reference TRBV9 and TRBJ1-3, the complete variable domain is DSGVTQTPKHLITATGQRVTLRCSPRSGDLSVYWYQQSLDQGLQFLIQYYNGEERAKGNILERFSAQQFPDLHSELNLSSLELGDSALYFCASSVSGLVGSGATIYFGEGSWLTVV.

The chain is built from TRBV5-1 and TRBJ1-1, with a tentative D call TRBD1 (6 bases). The CDR3 contains 13 residues. Germline loops: CDR1 SGHRS, CDR2 YFSETQ. Deletions cut 4 bases from V and 7 bases from J, with 14 bases between. This CDR3 is CASSRSPGVEAFF. DNA of the CDR3: TGCGCCAGCAGCCGAAGTCCAGGGGTTGAAGCTTTCTTT.

This chain uses TRBV18 with TRBJ2-7, with D unresolved. CDR1 and CDR2 from the germline V gene are KGHSH and LQKENI. With 3 bases removed from V and 0 bases from J, the gap between germline ends came to 9 bases. This CDR3 spans 14 amino acids. The CDR3 region is CASSPDESSYEQYV. In DNA, the CDR3 is TGTGCCAGCTCACCTGACGAGAGCTCCTACGAGCAGTACGTC.

The V gene is TRBV18, the J gene TRBJ1-1; 7 positions match TRBD1. In germline, CDR1 is KGHSH, CDR2 LQKENI. The CDR3 extends over 14 amino acids. V shed 6 bases, J shed 5 bases, and the junction held 9 bases outside the gene matches. The CDR3, as DNA: TGTGCCAGCTCCCCGGACAGGCTGAGGACTGAAGCTTTCTTT. Protein: CASSPDRLRTEAFF.

This chain links TRBV29-1 with TRBJ2-1; 7 positions match TRBD1. Per the germline V gene, CDR1 is SQVTM and CDR2 is ANQGSEA. The CDR3 spans 12 residues. V was pared by 4 bases and J by 5 bases, with 2 bases of the junction left unmatched. CDR3 sequence: CSVVDRDNEQFF. The CDR3, as DNA: TGCAGCGTTGTTGACAGGGACAATGAGCAGTTCTTC.

The chain uses TRBV5-5 and TRBJ2-5; 8 positions agree with TRBD2. Trimming cost V 4 bases and J 1 base; bases outside gene matches: 3. This CDR3 has 14 residues. Per the germline V gene, CDR1 is SGHKS and CDR2 is YYEKEE (reference sequence). CDR3 protein: CASSPGLVQETQYF. The CDR3 DNA sequence: TGTGCCAGCAGCCCGGGACTAGTCCAAGAGACCCAGTACTTC.

J is TRBJ1-5 and V is TRBV3-1 (or the pseudogene TRBV3-2); D uncertain. Per germline, CDR1 LGHDT and CDR2 YNNKEL (reference sequence). CDR3 length: 15 amino acids. V was clipped by 2 bases and J by 4 bases, with 12 bases between them. In nucleotides, the CDR3 is TGTGCCAGCAGCCAAAGACCCGGGAGGAATCAGCCCCAGCATTTT. It yields the protein CASSQRPGRNQPQHF.

The rearrangement joins TRBV6-2 or TRBV6-3 to TRBJ1-2; 7 bases map to TRBD1. The CDR3 contains 17 residues. With 3 bases clipped from V and 4 bases from J, the junction kept 14 bases outside the gene matches. Germline loops: CDR1 MNHEY, CDR2 SVGEGT. In nucleotides, the CDR3 is TGTGCCAGCAGTTATGGTGGACAGGCGCTAAGGATCTATGGCTACACCTTC. Its protein product is CASSYGGQALRIYGYTF.

A single count supports this clone. This chain connects TRBV5-6 to TRBJ1-2, with 7 bases fitting TRBD1. The CDR3 contains 16 residues. Germline values: CDR1 SGHDT, CDR2 YYEEEE. With V trimmed by 3 bases and J by 5 bases, 13 bases remained unmatched. CDR3 sequence (DNA): TGTGCCAGCAGCTCCTCGACAGGGCCTTTTGGATATGGCTACACCTTC. This codes for CASSSSTGPFGYGYTF.

The V gene is TRBV29-1, the J gene TRBJ1-4, with no clear D. The CDR3 sequence is 14 residues long. Germline-derived CDR1 and CDR2 are SQVTM and ANQGSEA. With 0 bases removed from V and 6 bases from J, the gap between germline ends came to 11 bases. The CDR3 loop is CSVEDWGSDEKLFF. CDR3 bases: TGCAGCGTTGAAGATTGGGGATCCGATGAAAAACTGTTTTTT.

The CDR3 here is CASSQDSTGQNEQFF. Here the CDR3 DNA reads TGTGCCAGCAGCCAAGATTCCACGGGGCAAAATGAGCAGTTCTTC. V and J are TRBV3-1 (or the pseudogene TRBV3-2) and TRBJ2-1, with D tentatively TRBD1 or TRBD2 (5 bases each). This CDR3 is 15 amino acids long. Trimming stripped 0 bases from V and 7 bases from J, with 13 bases between. CDR1 and CDR2 from the germline V gene are LGHDT and YNNKEL (reference sequence).

The V call is TRBV9, the J call TRBJ2-6, with TRBD1 matching over 8 bases. The CDR3 extends over 18 amino acids. Germline loops: CDR1 SGDLS, CDR2 YYNGEE. V lost 0 bases, J lost 0 bases, and 5 bases stayed unmatched. CDR3 amino acids: CASSVAPTGGSGANVLTF. The CDR3 DNA sequence: TGTGCCAGCAGCGTAGCTCCCACAGGGGGCTCTGGGGCCAACGTCCTGACTTTC.